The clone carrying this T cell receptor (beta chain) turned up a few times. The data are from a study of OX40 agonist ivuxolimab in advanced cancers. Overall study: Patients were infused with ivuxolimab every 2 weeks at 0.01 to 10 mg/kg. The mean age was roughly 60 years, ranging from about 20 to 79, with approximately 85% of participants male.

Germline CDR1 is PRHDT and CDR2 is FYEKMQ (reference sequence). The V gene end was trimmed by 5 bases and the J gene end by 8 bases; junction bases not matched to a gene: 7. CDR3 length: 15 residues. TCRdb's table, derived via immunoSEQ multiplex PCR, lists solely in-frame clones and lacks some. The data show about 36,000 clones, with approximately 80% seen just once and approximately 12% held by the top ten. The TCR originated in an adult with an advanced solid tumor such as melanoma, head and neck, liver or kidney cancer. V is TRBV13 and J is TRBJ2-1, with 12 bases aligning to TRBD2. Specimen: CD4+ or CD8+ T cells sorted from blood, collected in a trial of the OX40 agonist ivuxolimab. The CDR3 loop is CASSGGLAGWDEQFF. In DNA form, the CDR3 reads TGTGCCAGCAGCGGTGGACTAGCGGGGTGGGATGAGCAGTTCTTC.